This T cell receptor (beta chain) was found in a study of blood T cell repertoires in COVID-19. Study as a whole: T cells, B-cell-depleted T cells, or PBMCs supplied cDNA or gDNA.

V lost 4 bases, J lost 16 bases, and 8 bases stayed unmatched. This CDR3 region has 12 residues. Methods used by the authors: How many nucleated cells were present was estimated from reference gene primer amplification. The data were produced by immunoSEQ multiplex PCR, yet TCRdb's version contains in-frame clones alone and is incomplete. That table gives V, J and clone size, and the DNA gave D and trimming. The sample lists 99,000 or so clones, about 91% occurring once. Source material: peripheral blood. This chain links TRBV12-3 or TRBV12-4 with TRBJ2-1; 9 bases align to TRBD2. The receptor was isolated from a human donor in a cohort sampled during active COVID-19. CDR3 amino acids: CASSSLASGKFF. The CDR3 bases are TGTGCCAGCAGTTCCTTAGCTAGCGGGAAATTCTTC.